This is a list of T cell receptor beta chains from one sample in a study of response to subunit inactivated influenza vaccine. TCRdb recomputed calls from the RT-PCR reads with MiXCR, one row per CDR3 protein. This repertoire shows 450,000 to 700,000 distinct CDR3 sequences, around 13% found once; its top ten account for approximately 10%. This specimen consisted of PBMCs from blood, obtained about 11 days after vaccination. Receptor source: a man aged 50-60 years who received an inactivated influenza vaccine. The conserved cysteine and the conserved F or W are not part of the CDR3 here.

len	j_gene	v_gene	CDR3aa
15	TRBJ2-7	TRBV10-3	AISPYTSGGRSYEQY
11	TRBJ2-3	TRBV6-1	ASQPTGTDTQY
12	TRBJ1-6	TRBV20-1	SALESSYNSPLH
13	TRBJ2-4	TRBV7-9	ASSLGGEASVQQY
9	TRBJ2-1	TRBV3-1	ASGTANEQF
10	TRBJ2-2	TRBV7-9	ASSYRVGELF
12	TRBJ2-3	TRBV29-1	SVLARGVSDTQY
15	TRBJ1-1	TRBV6-5	ASSYGDRGAQNTEAF
12	TRBJ2-5	TRBV7-7	ASSLYSVKETQY
13	TRBJ2-4	TRBV24-1	ATSDGASGSHIQY
15	TRBJ2-5	TRBV2	ASRGFRETGAQETQY
12	TRBJ2-6	TRBV3-1	ASNQGPGANVLT
10	TRBJ2-3	TRBV20-1	SAKTATDTQY
11	TRBJ2-3	TRBV15	ATSRDPPDTQY
13	TRBJ1-3	TRBV7-9	ASSTPGQLGNTIY
10	TRBJ2-7	TRBV29-1	SVEGGRSSQY
13	TRBJ2-5	TRBV10-3	AISGGQGPQETQY
15	TRBJ2-3	TRBV4-1	ASSQDWGTSGTDTQY
14	TRBJ2-7	TRBV6-2/TRBV6-3	ASSYSDTTRPYEQY
11	TRBJ1-4	TRBV7-6	ASSLGQDRKLF
12	TRBJ2-2	TRBV9	ASSVGGSAGELF
14	TRBJ2-3	TRBV20-1	SARFSGLAGTDTQY
12	TRBJ2-7	TRBV6-1	ASRTGHSSYEQY
12	TRBJ1-4	TRBV4-2	ASSQDFREKKLF
12	TRBJ2-3	TRBV20-1	SASPGQGADTQY
10	TRBJ1-2	TRBV3-1	ASSQAVYGYT
11	TRBJ2-3	TRBV7-8	ASSLRYPDTQY
13	TRBJ2-2	TRBV10-3	ATRTSGARTGELF
17	TRBJ2-5	TRBV6-5	ASSYSLVGTGRRAETQY
12	TRBJ2-5	TRBV7-9	ASSTYWDQETQY
14	TRBJ2-7	TRBV4-1	ASSQDGTAVGTRQY
12	TRBJ1-4	TRBV5-5	ASSFGQGREKLF
13	TRBJ2-1	TRBV6-2/TRBV6-3	ASSYSRQGANEQF
12	TRBJ2-2	TRBV20-1	SARGPRNTGELF
11	TRBJ2-3	TRBV19	ASGAGGPDTQY
13	TRBJ1-3	TRBV5-1	ASGGGQASGNTIY
13	TRBJ2-1	TRBV6-1	ASATMPLLGDEQF
12	TRBJ1-1	TRBV20-1	SARDVLRNTEAF
13	TRBJ2-7	TRBV7-8	ASSQIQGSSYEQY
13	TRBJ2-3	TRBV12-3/TRBV12-4	ASSLTGVDTDTQY
15	TRBJ2-2	TRBV4-3	ASSQDFHSSNTGELF
13	TRBJ2-2	TRBV5-6	ASRWGAENTGELF
14	TRBJ2-7	TRBV6-5	ASSYSWTGTRYEQY
11	TRBJ2-5	TRBV2	ASTFLAQETQY
12	TRBJ1-5	TRBV12-3/TRBV12-4	ASSFGQGHQPQH
11	TRBJ1-2	TRBV27	ASRYRSNYGYT
13	TRBJ2-2	TRBV2	ASRSLGVNTGELF
11	TRBJ2-1	TRBV12-3/TRBV12-4	ASSPGGLNEQF
19	TRBJ2-1	TRBV20-1	SALRDLPGLAGGLTYNEQF
14	TRBJ2-7	TRBV12-3/TRBV12-4	ASSLPSTGGAYEQY
14	TRBJ2-5	TRBV4-2	ASSQEFGGGQETQY
12	TRBJ2-1	TRBV29-1	SVELEGSYNEQF
13	TRBJ1-5	TRBV7-2	ASSTRFGSNQPQH
19	TRBJ2-2	TRBV5-1	ASSLVGTGSFGYGSSGELF
15	TRBJ2-7	TRBV7-2	ASSFRGTAGPSYEQY
12	TRBJ2-2	TRBV4-1	ASRVGWNTGELF
15	TRBJ2-1	TRBV28	ATSLRGHDPSYNEQF